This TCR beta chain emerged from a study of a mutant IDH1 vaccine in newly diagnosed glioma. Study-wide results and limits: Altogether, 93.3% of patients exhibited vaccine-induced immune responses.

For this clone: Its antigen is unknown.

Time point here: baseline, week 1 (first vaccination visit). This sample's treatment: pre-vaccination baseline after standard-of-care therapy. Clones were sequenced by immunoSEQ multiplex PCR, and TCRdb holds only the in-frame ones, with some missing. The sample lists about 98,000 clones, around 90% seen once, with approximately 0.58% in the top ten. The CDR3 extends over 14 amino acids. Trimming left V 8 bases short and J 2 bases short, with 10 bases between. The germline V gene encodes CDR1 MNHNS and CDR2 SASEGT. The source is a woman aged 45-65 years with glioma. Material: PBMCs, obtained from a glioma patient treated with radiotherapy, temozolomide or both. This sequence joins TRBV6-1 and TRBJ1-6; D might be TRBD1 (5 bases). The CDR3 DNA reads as TGTGCCAGCCAAGAGGGGCCCTATAATTCACCCCTCCACTTT. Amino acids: CASQEGPYNSPLHF.